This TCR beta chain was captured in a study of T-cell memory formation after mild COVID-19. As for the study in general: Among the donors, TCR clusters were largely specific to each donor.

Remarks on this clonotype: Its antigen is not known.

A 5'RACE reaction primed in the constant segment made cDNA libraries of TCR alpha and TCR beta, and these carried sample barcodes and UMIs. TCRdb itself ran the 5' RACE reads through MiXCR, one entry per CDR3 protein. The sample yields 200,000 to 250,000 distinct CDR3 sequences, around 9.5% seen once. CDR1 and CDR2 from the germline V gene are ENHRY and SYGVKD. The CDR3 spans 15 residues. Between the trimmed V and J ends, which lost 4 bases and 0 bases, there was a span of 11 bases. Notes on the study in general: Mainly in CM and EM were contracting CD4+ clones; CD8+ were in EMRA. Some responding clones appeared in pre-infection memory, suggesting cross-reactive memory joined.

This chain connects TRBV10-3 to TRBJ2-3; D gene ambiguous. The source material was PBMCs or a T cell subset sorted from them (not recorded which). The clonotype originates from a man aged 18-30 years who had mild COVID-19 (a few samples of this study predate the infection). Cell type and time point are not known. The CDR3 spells CAISVRITSTDTQYF. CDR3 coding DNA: TGTGCCATCAGTGTAAGGATTACTAGCACAGATACGCAGTATTTT.